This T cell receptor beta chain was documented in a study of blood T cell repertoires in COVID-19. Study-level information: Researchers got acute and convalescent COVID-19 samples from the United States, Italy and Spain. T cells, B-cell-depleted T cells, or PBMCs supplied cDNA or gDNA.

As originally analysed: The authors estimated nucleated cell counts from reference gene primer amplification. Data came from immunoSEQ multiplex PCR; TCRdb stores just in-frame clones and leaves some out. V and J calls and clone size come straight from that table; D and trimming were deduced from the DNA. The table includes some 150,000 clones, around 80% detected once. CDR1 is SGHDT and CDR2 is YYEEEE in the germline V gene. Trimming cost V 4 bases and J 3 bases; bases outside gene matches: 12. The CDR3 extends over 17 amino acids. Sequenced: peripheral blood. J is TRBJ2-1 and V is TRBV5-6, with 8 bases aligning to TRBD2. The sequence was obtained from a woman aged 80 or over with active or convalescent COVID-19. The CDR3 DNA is TGTGCCAGCAGCCGACGTGCGGGGGGCCTTGACTACAATGAGCAGTTCTTC. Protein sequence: CASSRRAGGLDYNEQFF.